One sample yielded the 28 T cell receptor beta chains listed below, sequenced in a study of lymphopenia after photon versus proton radiotherapy (dated by TCRdb to between 2018 and 2021). The library was made by the immunoSEQ multiplex PCR assay. Here the immuneACCESS table is served through TCRdb, limited to in-frame sequences with V and J called. Missing clones are a known gap in these copies; in checked studies unresolved V genes cover under half, and the rest lacks a known reason. The sample includes 50,000 or so clones, with 92% observed a single time. Roughly 17% of the sample lies in the top ten. The sequencing used peripheral blood, collected from a patient treated with photon-based radiotherapy. The source of these receptors is a woman aged 35 to 49 with cholangiocarcinoma.

The V and J genes are TRBV2 and TRBJ1-2; perhaps TRBD1 as D (5 bases). Germline V gene data show CDR1 as SNHLY and CDR2 as FYNNEI. V shed 6 bases and J shed 7 bases, with 12 bases lying between them. CDR3 size: 12 residues. CDR3 region: CASRDTSFGYTF. In DNA form, the CDR3 reads TGTGCCAGCAGGGACACCTCATTTGGCTACACCTTC. The full variable domain, with the rest looked up from reference TRBV2 and TRBJ1-2, is EPEVTQTPSHQVTQMGQEVILRCVPISNHLYFYWYRQILGQKVEFLVSFYNNEISEKSEIFDDQFSVERPDGSNFTLKIRSTKLEDSAMYFCASRDTSFGYTFGSGTRLTVV.

The chain is built from TRBV5-1 and TRBJ2-1; the match to TRBD2 covers 10 bases. The ends lost 1 base at V and 8 bases at J; junction bases unmatched: 9. CDR1 is SGHRS, CDR2 YFSETQ, per germline. This CDR3 has 16 amino acids. DNA for the CDR3: TGCGCCAGCAGCTTGCTCAGCGGGGGGGCCTCATATGAGCAGTTCTTC. Residues: CASSLLSGGASYEQFF.

A single count supports this clone. The genes are TRBV11-2 and TRBJ2-1; TRBD2 aligns across 13 bases. CDR3 length equals 17 residues. The germline gives CDR1 SGHAT, CDR2 FQNNGV. Germline trimming cut 5 bases from V and 5 bases from J; bases unmatched to any gene: 9. Here the CDR3 reads CASSQRLAGGLNNEQFF. The CDR3 bases are TGTGCCAGCAGCCAGAGACTAGCGGGGGGCCTGAACAATGAGCAGTTCTTC.

The rearrangement links TRBV6-1 to TRBJ2-7; 7 bases align to TRBD2. This CDR3 region has 15 residues. Per the germline V gene, CDR1 is MNHNS and CDR2 is SASEGT. J lost 0 bases, V lost 8 bases, and 10 bases had no gene match. The CDR3: CASCLRAGFSYEQYF. Written as DNA, the CDR3 is TGTGCCAGCTGCCTGAGAGCGGGGTTCTCCTACGAGCAGTACTTC.

The chain carries TRBV4-3 and TRBJ1-4, with D possibly being TRBD1 (5 bases). This CDR3 has 15 residues. The V and J ends lost 0 bases and 6 bases respectively, with 11 bases between them. Germline V lookup: CDR1 LGHNA, CDR2 YSLEER. The CDR3 here is CASSQDTGGYEKLFF. CDR3 DNA sequence: TGCGCCAGCAGCCAAGATACCGGGGGATATGAAAAACTGTTTTTT.

V is TRBV5-1 and J is TRBJ2-2, with D possibly matching TRBD2 (7 bases). From germline, CDR1 is SGHRS and CDR2 YFSETQ. This CDR3 spans 16 amino acids. V shed 5 bases and J shed 4 bases, with 18 bases lying between them. As DNA, the CDR3 is TGCGCCAGCAGGAGGAACCGGGGGGCTGGCACCGGGGAGCTGTTTTTT. Protein sequence: CASRRNRGAGTGELFF.

The genes are TRBV9 and TRBJ1-1; 8 nucleotides line up with TRBD1. The CDR3 has 15 amino acids. The germline V gene encodes CDR1 SGDLS and CDR2 YYNGEE. Trimming cost V 3 bases and J 3 bases; bases outside gene matches: 7. CDR3 nucleotide sequence: TGTGCCAGCAGCGCCTCAGGGGGCTTCGACACTGAAGCTTTCTTT. Translated: CASSASGGFDTEAFF.

The table lists this clone with a few counts. The chain recombines TRBV5-8 with TRBJ2-7; D gene ambiguous. CDR3 length: 11 residues. V lost 2 bases to trimming and J lost 6 bases, with 6 bases between them. The V gene's germline CDR1 is SGHTS and CDR2 YDEGEE. DNA of the CDR3: TGTGCCAGCAGCTTTCTGGGCGAGCAGTACTTC. Protein sequence: CASSFLGEQYF. Variable domain in full (rest from reference TRBV5-8 and TRBJ2-7): EAGVTQSPTHLIKTRGQQATLRCSPISGHTSVYWYQQALGLGLQFLLWYDEGEERNRGNFPPRFSGRQFPNYSSELNVNALELEDSALYLCASSFLGEQYFGPGTRLTVT.

Of note for this clone: The junction departs from germline at one end; a sequencing error may be responsible. The chain joins TRBV7-9 to TRBJ1-1; D is perhaps TRBD1 (5 bases). CDR1 is SEHNR, CDR2 FQNEAQ, per germline (reference sequence). This CDR3 is built from 16 residues. The CDR3 nucleotides are TGTGCCATCCCCTCCCCCGAGCGGGGGTTGAAGACTGAAGCTTTCTTT. Its translation is CAIPSPERGLKTEAFF.

The J gene is TRBJ1-2, the V gene TRBV7-9, with TRBD1 identical over 7 bases. CDR1 and CDR2 (germline): SEHNR, FQNEAQ (reference sequence). The CDR3 runs 16 residues. V trimming: 5 bases; J trimming: 6 bases; junction bases outside the gene matches: 15. The DNA of the CDR3 is TGTGCCAGCAGCACACTTTACCGGGACAGCGCCCATGGCTACACCTTC. It codes for CASSTLYRDSAHGYTF.

This clone was observed a single time. This sequence joins TRBV4-1 and TRBJ1-1; a weak D match, TRBD1 (5 bases). CDR1 and CDR2 (germline): MGHRA, YSYEKL. Trimming shortened V by 1 base and J by 1 base, and 16 bases separated the two germline ends. This CDR3 has 17 amino acids. For the CDR3, the DNA is TGCGCCAGCAGCCAAGTCTACCTCAGGGATGGGAACACTGAAGCTTTCTTT. Protein product: CASSQVYLRDGNTEAFF.

The rearrangement joins TRBV5-1 to TRBJ1-4; D is undetermined. CDR3 size: 12 residues. V was trimmed by 0 bases and J by 8 bases, leaving 5 bases between them. In germline, CDR1 is SGHRS, CDR2 YFSETQ. The CDR3 loop is CASSLVGEKLFF. The CDR3 DNA reads TGCGCCAGCAGCTTGGTGGGGGAAAAACTGTTTTTT.

The chain joins TRBV7-9 to TRBJ2-7, with no clear D. Trimming removed 4 bases from V and 1 base from J, with 17 bases in between. Germline assignment: CDR1 SEHNR and CDR2 FQNEAQ (reference sequence). This CDR3 spans 16 amino acids. DNA of the CDR3: TGTGCCAGCAGCTCCCGGGCCAGAGAATCTTCCTACGAGCAGTACTTC. Protein: CASSSRARESSYEQYF.

The rearrangement links TRBV28 to TRBJ2-6, with 7 nucleotides matching TRBD1. Germline trimming cut 6 bases from V and 1 base from J; bases unmatched to any gene: 3. Germline V gene sequence: CDR1 MDHEN, CDR2 SYDVKM. CDR3 length: 15 residues. CDR3 sequence: CASRTGFSGANVLTF. The CDR3 DNA is TGTGCCAGCAGGACAGGGTTTTCTGGGGCCAACGTCCTGACTTTC. The full variable domain, rest sourced from reference TRBV28 and TRBJ2-6, is DVKVTQSSRYLVKRTGEKVFLECVQDMDHENMFWYRQDPGLGLRLIYFSYDVKMKEKGDIPEGYSVSREKKERFSLILESASTNQTSMYLCASRTGFSGANVLTFGAGSRLTVL.

V gene TRBV18 combines with J gene TRBJ2-1; TRBD2 matches 13 bases. Germline values: CDR1 KGHSH, CDR2 LQKENI. CDR3 length: 16 amino acids. The V gene end was trimmed by 3 bases and the J gene end by 6 bases; junction bases not matched to a gene: 5. CDR3 sequence: CASSPKTSGGSNEQFF. The CDR3 DNA is TGTGCCAGCTCACCGAAGACTAGCGGGGGGTCCAATGAGCAGTTCTTC.

The genes are TRBV28 and TRBJ1-4, with D possibly matching TRBD1 (5 bases). From germline, CDR1 is MDHEN and CDR2 SYDVKM. V lost 8 bases and J lost 7, with 14 bases in between. The length of the CDR3 is 13 residues. CDR3 in amino acids: CASWGVGGEKLFF. The CDR3 coding sequence is TGTGCCAGCTGGGGGGTGGGAGGTGAAAAACTGTTTTTT.

The CDR3 DNA sequence: TGCGCCAGCAGCCAACCGGGACTACCTGAGCAGTACTTC. This gives the protein CASSQPGLPEQYF. The chain joins TRBV4-3 to TRBJ2-7; 7 bases fit TRBD2. Germline CDR1 reads LGHNA; CDR2 reads YSLEER. V lost 2 bases, J lost 7 bases, and 5 bases stayed unmatched. The CDR3 runs to 13 residues.

The rearrangement uses TRBV10-2 and TRBJ1-2; 8 bases line up with TRBD1. CDR1 is WSHSY, CDR2 SAAADI, per germline. The V and J ends lost 10 bases and 8 bases, in that order; junction bases with no gene match: 12. This CDR3 has 13 amino acids. CDR3 amino acids: CATTEDRARGYTF. The DNA for the CDR3 is TGCGCCACCACCGAGGACAGGGCTCGGGGCTACACCTTC.

The chain combines TRBV6-1 with TRBJ2-3; 9 nucleotides match TRBD1. CDR1 and CDR2 (germline): MNHNS, SASEGT. The length of the CDR3 is 15 residues. Trimming removed 7 bases from V and 2 bases from J; junction bases left unmatched: 7. As DNA, the CDR3 is TGTGCCAGCATCTTTGACAGGGGGAACACAGATACGCAGTATTTT. Protein: CASIFDRGNTDTQYF.

The rearrangement joins TRBV5-1 to TRBJ1-6, with D tentatively TRBD1 (6 bases). Trimming removed 4 bases at V and 7 bases at J, with 9 bases between. This CDR3 is built from 13 residues. Germline CDR1 reads SGHRS; CDR2 reads YFSETQ. The CDR3 here is CASSPTGNSPLHF. In DNA form, the CDR3 reads TGCGCCAGCAGCCCCACAGGGAATTCACCCCTCCACTTT.

The DNA of the CDR3 is TGTGCCGGCTCCCAGGGTTTCAATCAGCCCCAGCATTTT. This gives the protein CAGSQGFNQPQHF. The chain recombines TRBV28 with TRBJ1-5; D may be TRBD1 (5 bases). The V and J ends lost 11 bases and 3 bases respectively, with 14 bases between them. This CDR3 comprises 13 residues. Germline lookup yields CDR1 MDHEN and CDR2 SYDVKM.

The chain carries TRBV2 and TRBJ2-5, with D possibly being TRBD2 (6 bases). TRBJ2-7 matches the DNA end more closely, so the J call is doubtful. CDR3 length: 14 amino acids. Per germline, CDR1 SNHLY and CDR2 FYNNEI. The chain's CDR3 is CASDGVTGAIEQYF. The CDR3 bases are TGTGCCAGCGATGGGGTAACGGGAGCGATCGAGCAGTACTTC.

This chain connects TRBV7-6 to TRBJ1-5, with a possible D match to TRBD1 (5 bases). Per germline, CDR1 SGHVS and CDR2 FNYEAQ. The germline V and J ends were trimmed by 5 bases and 4 bases, with 15 bases remaining between them. The CDR3 covers 15 residues. CDR3 amino acids: CASSIGTGENQPQHF. CDR3 bases: TGTGCCAGCAGCATCGGGACGGGGGAAAATCAGCCCCAGCATTTT. The entire variable domain, with the rest obtained from reference TRBV7-6 and TRBJ1-5, is as follows: GAGVSQSPRYKVTKRGQDVALRCDPISGHVSLYWYRQALGQGPEFLTYFNYEAQQDKSGLPNDRFSAERPEGSISTLTIQRTEQRDSAMYRCASSIGTGENQPQHFGDGTRLSIL.

This chain connects TRBV30 to TRBJ2-3; TRBD2 matches 8 bases. The CDR3 contains 13 residues. Losses at the gene ends were 8 bases for V and 5 bases for J; bases not matched to a gene: 9. In germline, CDR1 is GTSNPN, CDR2 SVGIG (reference sequence). CDR3 bases: TGTGCCCAAGCGGGAGCTACGGGAGATACGCAGTATTTT. Its protein is CAQAGATGDTQYF.

The chain uses TRBV19 and TRBJ1-2; 11 nucleotides line up with TRBD1. V dropped 5 bases and J dropped 8; count of bases not matched to a gene: 13. Germline values: CDR1 LNHDA, CDR2 SQIVND (reference sequence). The CDR3 spans 16 residues. DNA of the CDR3: TGTGCCAGTAGTTTTTCGACGGACAGGGGGCTCGGGGGCTACACCTTC. Its translation: CASSFSTDRGLGGYTF. The full variable domain, completed using reference TRBV19 and TRBJ1-2, is DGGITQSPKYLFRKEGQNVTLSCEQNLNHDAMYWYRQDPGQGLRLIYYSQIVNDFQKGDIAEGYSVSREKKESFPLTVTSAQKNPTAFYLCASSFSTDRGLGGYTFGSGTRLTVV.

V usage is TRBV19 and J usage is TRBJ2-7; the D gene could be TRBD1 or TRBD2 (6 bases each). The CDR3 spans 16 residues. The germline V and J ends were trimmed by 4 bases and 7 bases, with 23 bases remaining between them. Looked up from germline, CDR1 is LNHDA and CDR2 is SQIVND (reference sequence). DNA for the CDR3: TGTGCCAGTAGTACGGCAAAAGGAGGGGGACTGAGGGAGCAGTACTTC. Protein product: CASSTAKGGGLREQYF.

The rearrangement links TRBV2 to TRBJ2-1, with 8 bases lining up with TRBD2. V lost 5 bases and J lost 6; bases outside the gene matches: 12. Germline V gene data show CDR1 as SNHLY and CDR2 as FYNNEI. The CDR3 consists of 16 residues. The DNA for the CDR3 is TGTGCCAGCAGTATGAATAGCGGGGCGTACACCAATGAGCAGTTCTTC. This translates into CASSMNSGAYTNEQFF.

V usage is TRBV10-3 and J usage is TRBJ1-6, with D possibly TRBD1 on 6 matching bases. The CDR3 extends over 16 amino acids. Germline V gene data show CDR1 as ENHRY and CDR2 as SYGVKD. V was pared by 0 bases and J by 5 bases, with 11 bases between. CDR3 nucleotides: TGTGCCATCAGTGAGTCGAAGGGGGGGAATAATTCACCCCTCCACTTT. Translating gives CAISESKGGNNSPLHF.